This T cell receptor (beta chain) comes out of a study of cytomegalovirus exposure and HLA in healthy donors. Study-wide context: Earlier work reported around 110 million unique TCR beta sequences from approximately 180 million T cells.

This CDR3 is built from 17 residues. V trimming: 4 bases; J trimming: 0 bases; junction bases outside the gene matches: 8. Germline V CDR1 and CDR2: SGHNT, YYREEE (reference sequence). PCR involved 60 Vbeta and 13 Jbeta primers. Using immunoSEQ multiplex PCR, the repertoire was profiled, and TCRdb retains in-frame clones only, with some absent. This sample's clone table lists about 170,000 clones. The chain has TRBV5-4 and TRBJ2-3; 10 nucleotides match TRBD2. This sequence was found in a woman aged 18 to 35 in good health and CMV-seropositive. The specimen was PBMCs. CDR3 loop: CASSALLAGPSTDTQYF. CDR3 in DNA: TGTGCCAGCAGCGCCCTACTAGCGGGACCTAGCACAGATACGCAGTATTTT.